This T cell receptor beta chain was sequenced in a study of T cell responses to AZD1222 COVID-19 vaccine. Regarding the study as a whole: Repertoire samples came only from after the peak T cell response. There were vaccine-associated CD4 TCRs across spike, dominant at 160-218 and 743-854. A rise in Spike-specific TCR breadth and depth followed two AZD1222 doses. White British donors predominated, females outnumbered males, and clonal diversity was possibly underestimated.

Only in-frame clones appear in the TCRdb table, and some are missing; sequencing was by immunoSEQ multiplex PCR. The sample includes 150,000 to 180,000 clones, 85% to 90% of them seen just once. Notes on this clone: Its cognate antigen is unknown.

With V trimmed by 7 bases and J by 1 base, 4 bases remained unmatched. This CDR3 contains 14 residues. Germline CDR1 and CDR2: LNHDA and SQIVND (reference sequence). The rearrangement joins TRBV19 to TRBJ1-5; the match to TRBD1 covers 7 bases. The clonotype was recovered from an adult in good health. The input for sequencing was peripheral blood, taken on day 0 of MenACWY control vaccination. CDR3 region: CASKTGSSNQPQHF. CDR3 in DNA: TGTGCCAGTAAGACAGGGAGCAGCAATCAGCCCCAGCATTTT.